This T cell receptor (beta chain) was sequenced for a study of OX40 agonist ivuxolimab in advanced cancers. Study at large: Those enrolled were approximately 83% male, with a mean age of about 60 years and ages from roughly 20 to 85.

Repertoires were generated with immunoSEQ multiplex PCR, while TCRdb's copy carries only in-frame clones and drops some. The sample gives 95,000 to 150,000 clones, 85% to 95% of which show up once; approximately 0.15% is in the top ten. The CDR3 has 14 amino acids. CDR1 and CDR2 (germline): SGHTA, FQGNSA. V lost 0 bases, J lost 3 bases, and 1 base stayed unmatched. The genes are TRBV7-2 and TRBJ2-5; 7 nucleotides agree with TRBD2. Sample: CD4+ or CD8+ T cells sorted from blood, taken in a trial of the OX40 agonist ivuxolimab. The sequence derives from an adult with an advanced solid tumor such as melanoma, head and neck, liver or kidney cancer. The CDR3 region is CASSLAGLKETQYF. In DNA, the CDR3 is TGTGCCAGCAGCTTAGCGGGACTAAAAGAGACCCAGTACTTC.